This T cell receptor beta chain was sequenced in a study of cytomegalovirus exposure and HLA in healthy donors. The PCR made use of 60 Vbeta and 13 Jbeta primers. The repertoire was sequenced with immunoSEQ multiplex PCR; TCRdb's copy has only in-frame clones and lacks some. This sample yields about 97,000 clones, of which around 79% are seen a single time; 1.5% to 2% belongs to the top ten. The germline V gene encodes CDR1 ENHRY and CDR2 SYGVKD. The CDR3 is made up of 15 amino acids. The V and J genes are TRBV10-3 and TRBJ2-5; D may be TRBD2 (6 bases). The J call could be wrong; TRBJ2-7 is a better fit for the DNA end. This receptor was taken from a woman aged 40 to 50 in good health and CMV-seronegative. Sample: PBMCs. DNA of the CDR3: TGTGCCATCAGTGAGTCTGGAGGGCTGAAATACGAGCAGTACTTC. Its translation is CAISESGGLKYEQYF.